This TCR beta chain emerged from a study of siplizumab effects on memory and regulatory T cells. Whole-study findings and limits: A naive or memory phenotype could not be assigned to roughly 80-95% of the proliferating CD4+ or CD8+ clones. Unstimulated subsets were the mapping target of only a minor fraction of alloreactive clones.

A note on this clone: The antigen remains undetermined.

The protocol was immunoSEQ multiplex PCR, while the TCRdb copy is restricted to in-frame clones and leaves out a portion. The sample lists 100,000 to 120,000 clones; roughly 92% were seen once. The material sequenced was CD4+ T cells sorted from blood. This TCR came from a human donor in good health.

CDR3 residues: CASSDTGISYGYTF. CDR3 in DNA: TGTGCCAGCAGTGATACGGGGATTAGCTATGGCTACACCTTC. The V call is TRBV2, the J call TRBJ1-2; D not resolved. The V gene's germline CDR1 is SNHLY and CDR2 FYNNEI. This CDR3 comprises 14 residues. Trimming shortened V by 3 bases and J by 4 bases, and 12 bases separated the two germline ends.